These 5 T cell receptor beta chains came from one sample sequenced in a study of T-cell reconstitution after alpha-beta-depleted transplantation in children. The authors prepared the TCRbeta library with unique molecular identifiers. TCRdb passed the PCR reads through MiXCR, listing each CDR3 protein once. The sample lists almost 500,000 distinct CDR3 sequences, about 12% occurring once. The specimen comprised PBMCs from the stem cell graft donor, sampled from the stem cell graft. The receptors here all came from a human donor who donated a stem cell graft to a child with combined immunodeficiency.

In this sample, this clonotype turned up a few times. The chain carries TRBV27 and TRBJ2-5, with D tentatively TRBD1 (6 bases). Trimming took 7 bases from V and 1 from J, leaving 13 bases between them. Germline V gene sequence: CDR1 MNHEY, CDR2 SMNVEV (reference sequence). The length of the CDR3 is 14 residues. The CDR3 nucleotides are TGTGCCAGCAACCCGACAGGACTCCAAGAGACCCAGTACTTC. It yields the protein CASNPTGLQETQYF.

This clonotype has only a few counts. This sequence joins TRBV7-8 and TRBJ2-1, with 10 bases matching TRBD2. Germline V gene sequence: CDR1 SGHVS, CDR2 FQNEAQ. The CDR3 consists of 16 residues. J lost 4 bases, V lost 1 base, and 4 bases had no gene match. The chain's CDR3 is CASSLDGTSVYNEQFF. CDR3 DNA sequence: TGTGCCAGCAGCTTAGATGGGACTAGCGTGTACAATGAGCAGTTCTTC.

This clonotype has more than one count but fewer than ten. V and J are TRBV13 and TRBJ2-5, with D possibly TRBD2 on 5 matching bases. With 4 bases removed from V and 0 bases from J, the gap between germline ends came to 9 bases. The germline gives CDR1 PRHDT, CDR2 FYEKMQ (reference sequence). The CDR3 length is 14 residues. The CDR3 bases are TGTGCCAGCAGCTCCACGGACTACCAAGAGACCCAGTACTTC. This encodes CASSSTDYQETQYF.

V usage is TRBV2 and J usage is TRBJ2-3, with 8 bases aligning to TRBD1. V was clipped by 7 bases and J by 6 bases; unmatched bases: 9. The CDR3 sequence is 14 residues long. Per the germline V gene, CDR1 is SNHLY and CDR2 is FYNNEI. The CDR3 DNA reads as TGTGCCAGCAAGCCGCAGGGGGCGGGTGATACGCAGTATTTT. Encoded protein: CASKPQGAGDTQYF.

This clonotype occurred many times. Written as DNA, the CDR3 is TGTGCCAGCAGCTCAGGGGGCCCAGAGACCCAGTACTTC. Its translation: CASSSGGPETQYF. V is TRBV7-3 and J is TRBJ2-5; 8 bases are a match to TRBD1. The V gene's germline CDR1 is SGHTA and CDR2 FQGTGA. This CDR3 is 13 amino acids long. Unmatched junction bases numbered 2, after V lost 4 bases and J lost 4 bases.